This T cell receptor (beta chain) derives from a study of metastatic and nonmetastatic thyroid tumors. Turning to the study itself: From malignant and benign thyroid patients, repertoires in blood and in tumor or nodule tissue were compared.

In the study's own analysis: Differences in CDR3 between clinicopathological groups were drawn on to build a classifier intended to discriminate distant-metastatic papillary thyroid cancer patients. With MiXCR, TCRdb called clones anew from the PCR reads. The V and J calls and clone size are TCRdb's, not the authors'. Of tens of thousands of clones in the sample, roughly 26% are singletons; the top ten hold roughly a tenth. Study-level points and caveats: It was reported that TCR beta diversity was significantly higher in malignant thyroid tumors than benign nodules, in blood and tumor.

This clone was counted many times. Its antigen is as yet unknown. Nobody among the patients had been given any treatment before thyroid surgery. V was clipped by 3 bases and J by 1 base, with 13 bases between them. The germline V gene has CDR1 MGHRA and CDR2 YSYEKL. This CDR3 contains 16 residues. The sequenced material came from blood. The chain recombines TRBV4-1 with TRBJ1-5, with D uncertain. This TCR derives from a female donor with papillary thyroid cancer or a benign thyroid nodule (not recorded which). Some clones in this sample may be carry-over from other donors' samples. The CDR3 DNA is TGCGCCAGCAGCCAGATCTTTGGGGTAAGCAATCAGCCCCAGCATTTT. The encoded protein is CASSQIFGVSNQPQHF.